The clone carrying this T cell receptor (beta chain) was seen many times. Its antigen is unidentified. The data stem from a study of blood T cells in healthy people across ages. The study, taken as a whole, reports: Long-lived donors carried more naive CD4+ cells and greater diversity than aged donors.

Together with a sample-barcoded 5' primer, a J-beta primer mix was included in a second PCR lasting about 7 to 11 cycles. Sequencing of every sample gave 3 million or more CDR3-containing paired-end reads. From the 5' RACE reads, TCRdb called clonotypes with MiXCR, one entry per CDR3 protein. This table has 700,000 to 950,000 distinct CDR3 sequences, about three fifths appearing once. The CDR3 runs to 14 residues. Trimming left V 2 bases short and J 0 bases short, with 7 bases between. The germline V gene has CDR1 SGHTA and CDR2 FQGNSA. The receptor was isolated from a man aged 25-45 years in good health. The chain has TRBV7-2 and TRBJ1-1; D is uncertain. The specimen sequenced was blood. CDR3 sequence: CASSLIWMNTEAFF. The CDR3 region has the DNA TGTGCCAGCAGCTTAATTTGGATGAACACTGAAGCTTTCTTT.